The entry below gives a single T cell receptor (beta chain) sequence along with its context. The antigen is undetermined. The record originates from a study of cytomegalovirus exposure and HLA in healthy donors. The study's findings and limits: The study recorded over 150 TCR beta chains that were cytomegalovirus-associated.

A multiplex PCR was run with 60 Vbeta primers and 13 Jbeta primers. Here immunoSEQ multiplex PCR was the method, and the copy in TCRdb shows in-frame clones only, minus some. Of more than 95,000 clones listed, more than 60% were seen once; the top ten hold around 3.5%. CDR3 length: 13 amino acids. Deletions cut 1 base from V and 7 bases from J, with 10 bases between. Per germline, CDR1 MDHEN and CDR2 SYDVKM. The receptor's source is a man younger than 45 in good health and CMV-seronegative. The sequenced sample consisted of PBMCs. The chain carries TRBV28 and TRBJ2-5, with D tentatively TRBD2 (6 bases). CDR3 DNA sequence: TGTGCCAGCAGTTTATCGGGGGTGATGACCCAGTACTTC. It translates to CASSLSGVMTQYF. Full variable domain (remainder filled in from reference TRBV28 and TRBJ2-5): DVKVTQSSRYLVKRTGEKVFLECVQDMDHENMFWYRQDPGLGLRLIYFSYDVKMKEKGDIPEGYSVSREKKERFSLILESASTNQTSMYLCASSLSGVMTQYFGPGTRLLVL.